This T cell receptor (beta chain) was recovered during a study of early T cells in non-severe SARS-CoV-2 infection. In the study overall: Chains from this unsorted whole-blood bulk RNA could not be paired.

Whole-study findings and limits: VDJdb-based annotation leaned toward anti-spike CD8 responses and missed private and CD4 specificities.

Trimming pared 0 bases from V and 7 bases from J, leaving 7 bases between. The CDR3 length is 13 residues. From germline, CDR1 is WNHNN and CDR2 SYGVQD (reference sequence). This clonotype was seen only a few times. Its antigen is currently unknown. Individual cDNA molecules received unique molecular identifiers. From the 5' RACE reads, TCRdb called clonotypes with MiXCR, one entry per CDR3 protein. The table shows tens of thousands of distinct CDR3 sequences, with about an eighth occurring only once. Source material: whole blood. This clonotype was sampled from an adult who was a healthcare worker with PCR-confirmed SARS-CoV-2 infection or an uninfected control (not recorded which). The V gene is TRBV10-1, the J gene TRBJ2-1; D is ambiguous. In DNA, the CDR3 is TGCGCCAGCAGTGAGTCGGGGAAGAATGAGCAGTTCTTC. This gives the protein CASSESGKNEQFF.